One and the same sample provided the 26 T cell receptor beta chains below, sequenced in a study of blood T cell repertoires in COVID-19. The protocol was immunoSEQ multiplex PCR, while the TCRdb copy is restricted to in-frame clones and leaves out a portion. This sample has some 46,000 clones; 83% occur once, and the top ten carry over 7%. The sample consisted of peripheral blood. Receptor source: a man in his fifties or sixties with active COVID-19.

Only one count was recorded for this clone. Compared with germline, one end of the junction differs, possibly owing to a read error. The rearrangement joins TRBV7-7 to TRBJ2-5; 12 nucleotides line up with TRBD2. From germline, CDR1 is SSHAT and CDR2 FNYEAQ (reference sequence). This CDR3 is 15 amino acids long. This CDR3 is CASSAGLAGGETQYF. The CDR3 DNA reads as TGTGCTAGCAGCGCGGGACTAGCGGGCGGGGAGACCCAGTACTTC.

The chain has TRBV30 and TRBJ2-3; 9 bases fit TRBD2. This CDR3 comprises 15 residues. From germline, CDR1 is GTSNPN and CDR2 SVGIG (reference sequence). V trimming: 2 bases; J trimming: 2 bases; junction bases outside the gene matches: 5. The CDR3 region has the DNA TGTGCCTGGAGTAAACTAGCGGGTAACACAGATACGCAGTATTTT. Protein product: CAWSKLAGNTDTQYF.

The chain is built from TRBV7-8 and TRBJ1-6; 10 nucleotides agree with TRBD1. V was clipped by 2 bases and J by 7 bases; unmatched bases: 2. The CDR3 is 15 amino acids. Germline CDR1 is SGHVS and CDR2 is FQNEAQ. CDR3 residues: CASSLRDRGNSPLHF. CDR3 DNA sequence: TGTGCCAGCAGCTTACGGGACAGGGGAAATTCACCCCTCCACTTT.

The chain uses TRBV4-2 and TRBJ2-7, with D uncertain. V shed 1 base and J shed 5 bases, with 9 bases lying between them. CDR3 length equals 13 residues. CDR1 and CDR2 (germline): LGHNA, YNFKEQ. The CDR3: CASSQASGNEQYF. The CDR3, as DNA: TGTGCCAGCAGCCAAGCTTCTGGCAACGAGCAGTACTTC.

This clone is labeled as medium-sized. The gene calls are TRBV27 and TRBJ2-5, with 14 positions matching TRBD2. Germline V lookup: CDR1 MNHEY, CDR2 SMNVEV (reference sequence). Unmatched junction bases numbered 5, after V lost 5 bases and J lost 3 bases. The CDR3 is 16 amino acids. The CDR3 reads CASSASTSGGEETQYF. CDR3 bases: TGTGCCAGCAGTGCCTCGACTAGCGGGGGGGAAGAGACCCAGTACTTC.

Turning to this clone: One junction end disagrees with the germline gene, perhaps due to a read error. The rearrangement links TRBV6-5 to TRBJ1-2; D ambiguous. The germline CDR1 and CDR2 sequences are MNHEY and SVGAGI. CDR3 length: 14 residues. The CDR3 sequence is CASSHSPGNYGYTF. The CDR3 DNA is TGTGCCAGCAGTCACTCCCCAGGAAACTATGGCTACACCTTC.

CDR3 sequence reads: CASSWRGRVRETQYF. As DNA, the CDR3 is TGTGCCAGCAGCTGGAGGGGCAGGGTGCGAGAGACCCAGTACTTC. The chain has TRBV11-2 and TRBJ2-5; perhaps TRBD2 as D (6 bases). This CDR3 is 15 amino acids long. Trimming removed 4 bases from V and 4 bases from J, with 16 bases in between. The germline V gene has CDR1 SGHAT and CDR2 FQNNGV.

This CDR3 is CASSPLAGGWGGGTDTQYF. In DNA form, the CDR3 reads TGTGCCAGCAGCCCACTAGCGGGAGGATGGGGTGGAGGCACAGATACGCAGTATTTT. V gene TRBV4-2 combines with J gene TRBJ2-3, with 12 nucleotides matching TRBD2. Unmatched junction bases numbered 12, after V lost 4 bases and J lost 1 base. Germline V CDR1 and CDR2: LGHNA, YNFKEQ. The CDR3 consists of 19 residues.

The CDR3 DNA reads TGCGCCAGCAGCTTGGGGGGCATTAATTCACCCCTCCACTTT. Encoded protein: CASSLGGINSPLHF. V gene TRBV5-1 combines with J gene TRBJ1-6; D might be TRBD1 (5 bases). Germline V gives CDR1 SGHRS, CDR2 YFSETQ. Trimming removed 0 bases from V and 6 bases from J, with 7 bases in between. The CDR3 contains 14 residues. The full variable domain, rest sourced from reference TRBV5-1 and TRBJ1-6, is KAGVTQTPRYLIKTRGQQVTLSCSPISGHRSVSWYQQTPGQGLQFLFEYFSETQRNKGNFPGRFSGRQFSNSRSEMNVSTLELGDSALYLCASSLGGINSPLHFGNGTRLTVT.

This sequence joins TRBV12-3 or TRBV12-4 and TRBJ1-2; 8 bases line up with TRBD1. Unmatched junction bases numbered 1, after V lost 5 bases and J lost 2 bases. This CDR3 region has 13 residues. CDR3 nucleotide sequence: TGTGCCAGCAGTGGACAGGGCAACTATGGCTACACCTTC. As protein: CASSGQGNYGYTF.

The chain combines TRBV5-1 with TRBJ2-1; perhaps TRBD1 as D (6 bases). This CDR3 has 15 residues. In germline, CDR1 is SGHRS, CDR2 YFSETQ. V shed 7 bases and J shed 1 base, with 15 bases lying between them. The CDR3 DNA follows: TGCGCCAGCGGCCAAACAGGGAAATCCTACAATGAGCAGTTCTTC. Translating it yields CASGQTGKSYNEQFF.

This clone was seen just once. The V call is TRBV28, the J call TRBJ2-5; D gene uncertain. Trimming cost V 2 bases and J 2 bases, with 9 bases left between them. Germline V CDR1 and CDR2: MDHEN, SYDVKM. The CDR3 consists of 14 residues. This CDR3 is CASSLRGGQETQYF. CDR3 nucleotides: TGTGCCAGCAGTTTAAGAGGCGGTCAAGAGACCCAGTACTTC.

This clone was counted once. The chain carries TRBV4-3 and TRBJ1-3; D might be TRBD1 (6 bases). Trimming shortened V by 0 bases and J by 4 bases, and 19 bases separated the two germline ends. This CDR3 has 18 amino acids. Germline lookup yields CDR1 LGHNA and CDR2 YSLEER. The CDR3 coding sequence is TGCGCCAGCAGCCAAGATCAGGGCAGGGGATCCATCGGAAACACCATATATTTT. This translates into CASSQDQGRGSIGNTIYF.

The chain recombines TRBV6-5 with TRBJ1-4; TRBD1 matches 12 bases. The length of the CDR3 is 13 residues. Trimming at V came to 10 bases and at J to 7 bases, leaving 4 bases not matched to a gene. In germline, CDR1 is MNHEY, CDR2 SVGAGI. The CDR3 region is CATGDRGREKLFF. CDR3 sequence (DNA): TGTGCCACAGGGGACAGGGGGCGTGAAAAACTGTTTTTT.

The J gene is TRBJ2-1, the V gene TRBV9, with 10 bases that match TRBD2. The germline gives CDR1 SGDLS, CDR2 YYNGEE. The trim removed 4 bases at V and 3 bases at J, leaving 22 bases unmatched. The CDR3 sequence is 21 residues long. The CDR3 DNA reads as TGTGCCAGCAGCCCTATAATGGAGCGGGGGGGAGCCGGGGCTGTCTACAATGAGCAGTTCTTC. The encoded protein is CASSPIMERGGAGAVYNEQFF.

This chain joins TRBV21-1 and TRBJ1-1; the table assigns TRBD1, which was not confirmed against the DNA. TRBV21-1 is a pseudogene segment. This CDR3 is built from 15 residues. DNA of the CDR3: TGTGCCACTGGGTCCGCACAGGTAAAGAACACTGAAGCTTTCTTT. Translated, it gives CATGSAQVKNTEAFF.

This clone was seen a single time. This chain connects TRBV30 to TRBJ1-4; the match to TRBD1 covers 8 bases. Germline V CDR1 and CDR2: GTSNPN, SVGIG (reference sequence). V lost 1 base and J lost 7; bases outside the gene matches: 5. The CDR3 extends over 14 amino acids. CDR3 nucleotide sequence: TGTGCCTGGAGTGCCCAGGGGGCGGTTGAAAAACTGTTTTTT. It encodes CAWSAQGAVEKLFF.

The genes are TRBV24-1 and TRBJ2-3; no clear D. Germline CDR1 KGHDR, CDR2 SFDVKD. The V gene lost 6 bases and the J gene lost 1 base, with 10 bases spanning the gap. The CDR3 is 14 residues long. CDR3 sequence reads: CATSSYSRTDTQYF. The CDR3 DNA follows: TGTGCCACCAGTTCGTACAGTCGCACAGATACGCAGTATTTT.

The chain is built from TRBV4-1 and TRBJ2-2; 10 bases line up with TRBD2. Germline assignment: CDR1 MGHRA and CDR2 YSYEKL. CDR3 length equals 17 residues. V was clipped by 3 bases and J by 7 bases; unmatched bases: 11. CDR3 nucleotide sequence: TGCGCCAGCAGCCATTTGACTAGCGGGTCCGGGATCGGGGAGCTGTTTTTT. It encodes CASSHLTSGSGIGELFF.

J is TRBJ1-3 and V is TRBV7-3, with a weak D call TRBD1 (6 bases). Trimming removed 5 bases at V and 0 bases at J, with 8 bases between. The CDR3 spans 14 residues. CDR1 and CDR2 (germline): SGHTA, FQGTGA. CDR3 sequence (DNA): TGTGCCAGCAGCCCGGACAGCTCTGGAAACACCATATATTTT. Translating it yields CASSPDSSGNTIYF.

This chain connects TRBV7-8 to TRBJ2-5; TRBD2 agrees at 9 bases. CDR3 length: 17 residues. Trimming cost V 5 bases and J 6 bases; bases outside gene matches: 16. CDR1 is SGHVS and CDR2 is FQNEAQ in the germline V gene. CDR3 in DNA: TGTGCCAGCAGCGACCCCTTCCGGGCGGGGGGGCCGAAGACCCAGTACTTC. Protein product: CASSDPFRAGGPKTQYF.

This clone was observed once. The chain has TRBV29-1 and TRBJ1-2; a possible D gene is TRBD1 (5 bases). The V end lost 7 bases, the J end lost 8 bases, and 26 bases lay between the germline ends. In germline, CDR1 is SQVTM, CDR2 ANQGSEA. The CDR3 spans 15 residues. The CDR3 DNA reads TGCAGCGCCTACCTCCTCCAGGGTGGGGAGGGGGGCTACACCTTC. Protein sequence: CSAYLLQGGEGGYTF.

The rearrangement joins TRBV15 to TRBJ2-1; 8 bases match TRBD1. V trimming: 0 bases; J trimming: 7 bases; junction bases outside the gene matches: 11. The CDR3 is 17 residues long. Germline values: CDR1 LNHNV, CDR2 YYDKDF (reference sequence). The CDR3 loop is CATSRDPWQGARNEQFF. DNA for the CDR3: TGTGCCACCAGCAGAGATCCTTGGCAGGGGGCTAGGAATGAGCAGTTCTTC.

The rearrangement uses TRBV28 and TRBJ1-2; D gene unclear. The CDR3 spans 10 residues. Deletions cut 6 bases from V and 8 bases from J, with 7 bases between. Germline values: CDR1 MDHEN, CDR2 SYDVKM. This chain's CDR3 is CASRKTGYTF. The DNA of the CDR3 is TGTGCCAGCAGGAAGACAGGCTACACCTTC.

The chain combines TRBV29-1 with TRBJ2-7, with D maybe TRBD2 (6 bases). Deletions cut 6 bases from V and 9 bases from J, with 15 bases between. The CDR3 runs 11 residues. Germline CDR1 and CDR2: SQVTM and ANQGSEA. The chain's CDR3 is CSVPWGEGQYF. DNA of the CDR3: TGCAGCGTCCCTTGGGGGGAAGGGCAGTACTTC.

This clone was counted a single time. This chain joins TRBV29-1 and TRBJ2-1; D possibly corresponds to TRBD1 (5 bases). CDR1 is SQVTM, CDR2 ANQGSEA, per germline. The CDR3 spans 13 residues. V was trimmed by 6 bases and J by 6 bases, leaving 15 bases between them. The DNA for the CDR3 is TGCAGCGTGCTCCAGGGAATCGGCAATGAGCAGTTCTTC. Translated: CSVLQGIGNEQFF.